These 11 T cell receptor beta chains originate from one sample sequenced in a study of persistence of HIV-infected CD4 T cells. The libraries were made with immunoSEQ version 4 in survey mode. Sequenced by immunoSEQ multiplex PCR; TCRdb stores in-frame clones only, minus some. This sample has under 50,000 clones, with around 89% found just once. Anti-CD3/anti-CD28 beads served as a nonspecific positive control stimulus. Sorting of responding CD4+ T cells relied on upregulated CD40 ligand together with CD69. Their specific antigens are unknown. The material sequenced was CD4+ T cells sorted from PBMCs after roughly 19-hour stimulation, taken from a patient who received antiretroviral therapy. These TCRs come from an adult woman with HIV who was CMV-seropositive.

The genes are TRBV5-1 and TRBJ1-1, with D unclear. From germline, CDR1 is SGHRS and CDR2 YFSETQ. This CDR3 spans 14 amino acids. Trimming pared 2 bases from V and 4 bases from J, leaving 12 bases between. In DNA, the CDR3 is TGCGCCAGCAGCTTCGAGGGTTGGGGCACTGAAGCTTTCTTT. It encodes CASSFEGWGTEAFF.

The chain carries TRBV2 and TRBJ1-2, with a weak D call TRBD1 (6 bases). The V gene's germline CDR1 is SNHLY and CDR2 FYNNEI. This CDR3 region has 13 residues. V lost 4 bases and J lost 6, with 12 bases in between. CDR3 coding DNA: TGTGCCAGCAGTGGAACAGGGCAGCATGGCTACACCTTC. Its protein is CASSGTGQHGYTF.

The rearrangement uses TRBV10-2 and TRBJ2-1; 11 bases map to TRBD1. The germline V gene encodes CDR1 WSHSY and CDR2 SAAADI. Germline trimming cut 2 bases from V and 16 bases from J; bases unmatched to any gene: 4. The CDR3 runs to 12 residues. CDR3 nucleotides: TGCGCCAGCAGTGAGAAGGACAGGGGGCATTTCTTC. Protein product: CASSEKDRGHFF.

This chain uses TRBV27 with TRBJ1-1; D is ambiguous. Germline CDR1 and CDR2: MNHEY and SMNVEV (reference sequence). The V end was cut by 0 bases, the J end by 0 bases, with 8 bases between. This CDR3 comprises 15 residues. The CDR3 region is CASSLSAGMNTEAFF. In nucleotides, the CDR3 is TGTGCCAGCAGTTTATCGGCGGGAATGAACACTGAAGCTTTCTTT.

CDR3: CASSHRQDTGELFF. The CDR3 nucleotides read TGTGCCAGCAGCCACAGGCAAGACACCGGGGAGCTGTTTTTT. This chain joins TRBV11-3 and TRBJ2-2; weak D call: TRBD1 (5 bases). Between the trimmed V and J ends, which lost 5 bases and 3 bases, there was a span of 10 bases. The CDR3 length is 14 residues. In germline, CDR1 is SGHNT, CDR2 YENEEA.

The chain carries TRBV12-5 and TRBJ2-2; D remains unclear. The CDR3 sequence is 16 residues long. The V end lost 0 bases, the J end lost 0 bases, and 8 bases lay between the germline ends. Looked up from germline, CDR1 is LGHNT and CDR2 is FRNRAP. The CDR3: CASGLVRTTNTGELFF. DNA for the CDR3: TGTGCTAGTGGTTTGGTACGAACAACGAACACCGGGGAGCTGTTTTTT. Full variable domain (rest looked up from reference TRBV12-5 and TRBJ2-2): DARVTQTPRHKVTEMGQEVTMRCQPILGHNTVFWYRQTMMQGLELLAYFRNRAPLDDSGMPKDRFSAEMPDATLATLKIQPSEPRDSAVYFCASGLVRTTNTGELFFGEGSRLTVL.

The chain recombines TRBV11-3 with TRBJ1-3, with TRBD1 matching over 11 bases. The germline CDR1 and CDR2 sequences are SGHNT and YENEEA. The length of the CDR3 is 16 residues. The V segment lost 5 bases and the J segment 2 bases; nucleotides outside the gene matches: 5. The CDR3 DNA reads TGTGCCAGCAGCATGGGACAGGGGGTTACTGGAAACACCATATATTTT. Translating it yields CASSMGQGVTGNTIYF.

The chain recombines TRBV24-1 with TRBJ1-5; D is undetermined. The CDR3 is 16 residues long. Germline CDR1 and CDR2: KGHDR and SFDVKD. V was trimmed by 2 bases and J by 0 bases, leaving 10 bases between them. The CDR3, as DNA: TGTGCCACCAGTGATTCTACAGAAATTAGCAATCAGCCCCAGCATTTT. Residues: CATSDSTEISNQPQHF.

This clone has a single count. V usage is TRBV28 and J usage is TRBJ1-2, with D perhaps TRBD1 (5 bases). The germline V gene encodes CDR1 MDHEN and CDR2 SYDVKM. This CDR3 comprises 13 residues. V was clipped by 6 bases and J by 3 bases, with 11 bases between them. CDR3 loop: CASSTGGHYGYTF. The CDR3, as DNA: TGTGCCAGCAGCACAGGCGGACACTATGGCTACACCTTC.

Details on this clone: The identical CDR3 is also encoded by other nucleotide sequences in the sample. The chain combines TRBV28 with TRBJ2-7; 12 bases align to TRBD2. Trimming removed 3 bases from V and 2 bases from J; junction bases left unmatched: 5. The CDR3 spans 16 residues. Germline CDR1 MDHEN, CDR2 SYDVKM. In DNA, the CDR3 is TGTGCCAGCAGTTTGAGGCGGACTAGCGGGACCTACGAGCAGTACTTC. This codes for CASSLRRTSGTYEQYF.

V gene TRBV3-1 (or the pseudogene TRBV3-2) combines with J gene TRBJ1-2; no reliable D call. The CDR3 totals 12 residues. CDR1 and CDR2 (germline): LGHDT, YNNKEL (reference sequence). The germline V and J ends were trimmed by 7 bases and 8 bases, with 14 bases remaining between them. The CDR3 nucleotides are TGTGCCAGCAAGGGATCGTTCCAGGGCTACACCTTC. This sequence encodes CASKGSFQGYTF.